This paragraph reports one T cell receptor (beta chain). It has no known antigen specificity. A commercial ELISA kit detecting HCMV-specific IgG in serum was used to determine HCMV serostatus. Ficoll density gradient centrifugation was used to isolate peripheral blood mononuclear cells from blood. The instrument was an Illumina HiSeq 2000. The TCR beta cDNA libraries were made using 5'RACE template switching, a step that added both a universal primer site and unique molecular identifiers. cDNA synthesis was primed from the TCR beta constant segment, followed by two successive PCR amplification steps. As for how the authors treated the data: MIGEC was used to demultiplex reads and group reads by UMI, and MiTCR was used to assemble and quantify clonotypes. To remove erroneous sequences, TCR cDNA sequences were retained only when supported by two or more reads. The tcR package was used for downstream repertoire analysis, and clonotypes were matched between fractions using CDR3 nucleotide sequence together with V segment. VDJmatch was used to annotate antigen specificity against VDJdb, with one amino acid substitution in CDR3 permitted. Each CDR3 protein sequence appears as one entry after TCRdb reprocessed the reads, and no DNA is included. What appears here as the V and J calls and clone size reflects TCRdb's work, not the paper's. For this sample, the table gives about 390,000 distinct CDR3 sequences. Together, the top ten hold roughly 10% of the sample.

This record comes from a study of T cells expressing NK-cell markers (TCRdb year 2020). For the wider study: TCR beta-chain repertoires were profiled in sorted CD3+CD56+NKG2C+, CD3+CD56+NKG2C- and CD3+CD56-NKG2C+ T-cell subsets from fewer than 10 donors. Among the eight sequenced donors, seven were HCMV-seropositive and one was HCMV-seronegative. All eight donors whose samples were sequenced were randomly selected healthy volunteers, three of them men and five women. The libraries were sequenced on Illumina HiSeq 2000/2500, MiSeq or NextSeq, producing 2 x 150 bp reads.

The CDR3 has 13 amino acids, counting the end cysteine and phenylalanine. No DNA was logged. The study at large found these results: Whether the expanded NKG2C-expressing T cell clones were specific for HCMV antigens was left unclear. Those dominant clonotypes were again the most abundant among CD3+CD56-NKG2C+ cells in several donors, at about 28.3-60.1%. In over five donors, the dominant CD3+CD56+NKG2C+ clonotypes were found to rank among the top 10 CD8+ clonotypes and to make up about 1.0-7.5% of CD8+ T cells.

The sequencing sample was made of blood T cells: a sorted CD56 or NKG2C T cell subset, CD4+ or CD8+ T cells, or bulk PBMC T cells (not recorded which). The sequence came from a woman in her forties or fifties in good health. Donor details come from another sample of the same person, matched by shared clones. The chain employs TRBV12-3 or TRBV12-4 and TRBJ1-4. The CDR3 region has the sequence CASNDLVNEKLFF.